The present entry profiles one TCR beta chain with its context. As originally analysed: Amplification with reference gene primers provided the estimates of nucleated cell counts. TCRdb's copy holds only in-frame clones and misses some; the assay was immunoSEQ multiplex PCR. V and J calls and clone size are copied from that table; D and trimming were computed from the DNA. In the table there are around 67,000 clones, roughly 80% of which are singletons. Germline loops: CDR1 LNHDA, CDR2 SQIVND (reference sequence). V shed 9 bases and J 3 bases; nucleotides not matched to a gene: 8. The CDR3 is made up of 14 amino acids. This sample is drawn from a study of blood T cell repertoires in COVID-19. Study information: The analysed material was cDNA or gDNA that came from T cells, B-cell-depleted T cells, or PBMCs.

The sample consisted of peripheral blood. The sequence was collected from an elderly man with active COVID-19. The chain joins TRBV19 to TRBJ2-3, with 8 bases aligning to TRBD1. CDR3 in DNA: TGTGCCAGCCACGACAGGGGAAGGACAGATACGCAGTATTTT. Protein product: CASHDRGRTDTQYF.